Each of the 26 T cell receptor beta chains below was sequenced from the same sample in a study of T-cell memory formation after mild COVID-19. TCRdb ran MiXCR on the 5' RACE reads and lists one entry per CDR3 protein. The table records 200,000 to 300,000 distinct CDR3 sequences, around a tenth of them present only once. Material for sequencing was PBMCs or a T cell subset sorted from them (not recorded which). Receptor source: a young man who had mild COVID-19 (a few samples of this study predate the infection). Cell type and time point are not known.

The CDR3 region has the DNA TGTGCCAGCAGTCCTACCGGACAGGGGGGGGAGACCCAGTACTTC. Protein sequence: CASSPTGQGGETQYF. The chain uses TRBV28 and TRBJ2-5; 10 positions agree with TRBD1. The germline V gene encodes CDR1 MDHEN and CDR2 SYDVKM. The CDR3 covers 15 residues. Trimming took 5 bases from V and 5 from J; bases not matched to a gene: 8. The full variable domain, with the rest looked up from reference TRBV28 and TRBJ2-5, is DVKVTQSSRYLVKRTGEKVFLECVQDMDHENMFWYRQDPGLGLRLIYFSYDVKMKEKGDIPEGYSVSREKKERFSLILESASTNQTSMYLCASSPTGQGGETQYFGPGTRLLVL.

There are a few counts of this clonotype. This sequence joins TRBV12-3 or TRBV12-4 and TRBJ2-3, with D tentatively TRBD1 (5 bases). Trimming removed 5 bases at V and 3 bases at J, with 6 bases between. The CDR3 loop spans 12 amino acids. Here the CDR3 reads CASSQGTDTQYF. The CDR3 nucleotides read TGTGCCAGCAGTCAGGGAACAGATACGCAGTATTTT.

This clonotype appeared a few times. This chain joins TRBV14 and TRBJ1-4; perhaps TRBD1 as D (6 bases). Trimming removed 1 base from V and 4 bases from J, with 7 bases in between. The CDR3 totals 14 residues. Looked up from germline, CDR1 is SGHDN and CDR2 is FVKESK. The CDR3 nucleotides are TGTGCCAGCAGCCAAGCCAGGGGTAATGAAAAACTGTTTTTT. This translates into CASSQARGNEKLFF.

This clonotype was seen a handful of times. CDR3 region: CASSLTRHQWDYEQYF. Written as DNA, the CDR3 is TGTGCCAGCAGCTTAACCAGGCATCAGTGGGACTACGAGCAGTACTTC. The rearrangement links TRBV7-9 to TRBJ2-7; D ambiguous. There are 16 residues in the CDR3. Trimming left V 2 bases short and J 3 bases short, with 17 bases between. Germline values: CDR1 SEHNR, CDR2 FQNEAQ (reference sequence).

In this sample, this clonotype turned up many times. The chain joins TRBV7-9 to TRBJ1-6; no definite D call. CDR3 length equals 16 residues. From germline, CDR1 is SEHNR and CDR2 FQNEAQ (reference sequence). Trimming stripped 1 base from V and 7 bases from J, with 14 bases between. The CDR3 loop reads CASSLVTGLKNSPLHF. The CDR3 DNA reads TGTGCCAGCAGCTTAGTGACCGGACTGAAGAATTCACCCCTCCACTTT. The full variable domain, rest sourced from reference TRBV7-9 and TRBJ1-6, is DTGVSQNPRHKITKRGQNVTFRCDPISEHNRLYWYRQTLGQGPEFLTYFQNEAQLEKSRLLSDRFSAERPKGSFSTLEIQRTEQGDSAMYLCASSLVTGLKNSPLHFGNGTRLTVT.

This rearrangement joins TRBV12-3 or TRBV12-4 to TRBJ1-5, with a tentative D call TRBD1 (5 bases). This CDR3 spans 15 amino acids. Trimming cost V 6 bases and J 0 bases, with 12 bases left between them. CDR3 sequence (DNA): TGTGCCAGCAGAGCCCGGGACGGTAGCAATCAGCCCCAGCATTTT. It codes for CASRARDGSNQPQHF.

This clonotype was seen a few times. The CDR3 DNA reads TGTGCCAGCAGCTTACGGCCACAGGGCACTGAAGCTTTCTTT. Translation: CASSLRPQGTEAFF. The chain has TRBV7-8 and TRBJ1-1; D may be TRBD1 (6 bases). The CDR3 totals 14 residues. Germline V gene sequence: CDR1 SGHVS, CDR2 FQNEAQ. V was clipped by 2 bases and J by 4 bases, with 11 bases between them.

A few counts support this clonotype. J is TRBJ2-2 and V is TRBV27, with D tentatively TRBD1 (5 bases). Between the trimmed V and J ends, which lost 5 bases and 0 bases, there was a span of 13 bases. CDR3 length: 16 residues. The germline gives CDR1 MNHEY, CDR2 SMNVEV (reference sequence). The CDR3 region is CASSLGPRPNTGELFF. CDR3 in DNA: TGTGCCAGCAGTCTGGGGCCGCGGCCGAACACCGGGGAGCTGTTTTTT.

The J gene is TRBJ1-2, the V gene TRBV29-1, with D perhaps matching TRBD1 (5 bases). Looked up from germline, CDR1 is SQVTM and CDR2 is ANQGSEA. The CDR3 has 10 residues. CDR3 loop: CSGGDGGYTF. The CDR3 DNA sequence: TGCTCCGGGGGGGATGGTGGCTACACCTTC.

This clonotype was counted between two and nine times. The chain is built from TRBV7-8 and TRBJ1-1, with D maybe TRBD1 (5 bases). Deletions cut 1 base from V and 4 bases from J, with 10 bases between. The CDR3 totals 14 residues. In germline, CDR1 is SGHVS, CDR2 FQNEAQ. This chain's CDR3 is CASSLDRMSTEAFF. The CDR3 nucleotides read TGTGCCAGCAGCTTAGACAGGATGAGCACTGAAGCTTTCTTT.

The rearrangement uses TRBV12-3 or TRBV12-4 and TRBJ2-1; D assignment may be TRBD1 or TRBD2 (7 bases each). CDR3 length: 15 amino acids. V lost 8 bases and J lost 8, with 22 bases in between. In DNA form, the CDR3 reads TGTGCCAGCTCGCGGGAGACAGGGATCAGGGATGAGCAGTTCTTC. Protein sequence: CASSRETGIRDEQFF.

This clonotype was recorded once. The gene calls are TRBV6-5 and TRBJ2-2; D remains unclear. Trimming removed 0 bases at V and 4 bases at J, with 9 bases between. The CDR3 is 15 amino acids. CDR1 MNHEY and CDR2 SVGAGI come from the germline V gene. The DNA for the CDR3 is TGTGCCAGCAGTTACTCAATAGAAGGCACCGGGGAGCTGTTTTTT. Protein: CASSYSIEGTGELFF.

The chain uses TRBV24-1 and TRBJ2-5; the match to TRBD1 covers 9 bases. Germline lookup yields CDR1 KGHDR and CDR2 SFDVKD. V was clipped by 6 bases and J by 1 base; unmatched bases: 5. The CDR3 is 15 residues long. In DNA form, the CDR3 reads TGTGCCACCAGTCCTGGACAGGGGAGCCAAGAGACCCAGTACTTC. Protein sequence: CATSPGQGSQETQYF.

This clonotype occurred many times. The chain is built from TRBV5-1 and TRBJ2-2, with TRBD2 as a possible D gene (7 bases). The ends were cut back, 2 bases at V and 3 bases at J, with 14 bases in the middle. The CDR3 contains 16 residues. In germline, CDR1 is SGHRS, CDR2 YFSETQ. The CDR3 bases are TGCGCCAGCAGCTTTTTCAGGGGAGGGGACACCGGGGAGCTGTTTTTT. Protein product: CASSFFRGGDTGELFF.

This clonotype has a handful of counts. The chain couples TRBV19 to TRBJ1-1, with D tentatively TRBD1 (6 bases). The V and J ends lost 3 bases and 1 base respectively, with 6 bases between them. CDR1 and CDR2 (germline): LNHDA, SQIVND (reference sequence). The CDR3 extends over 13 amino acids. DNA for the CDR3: TGTGCCAGTAGTATGACAGGGAACACTGAAGCTTTCTTT. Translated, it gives CASSMTGNTEAFF. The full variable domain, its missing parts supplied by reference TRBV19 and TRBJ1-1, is DGGITQSPKYLFRKEGQNVTLSCEQNLNHDAMYWYRQDPGQGLRLIYYSQIVNDFQKGDIAEGYSVSREKKESFPLTVTSAQKNPTAFYLCASSMTGNTEAFFGQGTRLTVV.

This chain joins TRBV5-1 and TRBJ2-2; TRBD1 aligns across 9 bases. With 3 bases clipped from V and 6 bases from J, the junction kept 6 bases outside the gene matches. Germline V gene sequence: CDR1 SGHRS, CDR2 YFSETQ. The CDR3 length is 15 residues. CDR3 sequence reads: CASSYTGQGAGELFF. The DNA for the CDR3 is TGCGCCAGCAGCTACACGGGACAGGGAGCCGGGGAGCTGTTTTTT.

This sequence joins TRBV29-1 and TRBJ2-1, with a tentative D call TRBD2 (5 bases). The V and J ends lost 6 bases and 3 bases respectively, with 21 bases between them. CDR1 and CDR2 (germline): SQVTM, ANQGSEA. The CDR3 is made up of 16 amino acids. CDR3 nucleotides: TGCAGCGTGGACGTCGAGGGCAGGAGATACTACAATGAGCAGTTCTTC. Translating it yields CSVDVEGRRYYNEQFF.

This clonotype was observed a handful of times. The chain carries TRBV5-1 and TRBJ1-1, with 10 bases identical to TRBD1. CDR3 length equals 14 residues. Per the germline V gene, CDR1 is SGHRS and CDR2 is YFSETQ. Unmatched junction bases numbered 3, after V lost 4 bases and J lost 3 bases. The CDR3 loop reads CASSTGQGDTEAFF. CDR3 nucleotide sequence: TGCGCCAGCAGCACCGGACAGGGGGACACTGAAGCTTTCTTT.

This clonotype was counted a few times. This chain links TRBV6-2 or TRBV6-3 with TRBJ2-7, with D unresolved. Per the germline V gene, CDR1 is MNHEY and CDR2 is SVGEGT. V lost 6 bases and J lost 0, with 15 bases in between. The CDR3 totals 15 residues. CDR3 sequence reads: CASSPSLDSSYEQYF. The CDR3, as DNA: TGTGCCAGCAGCCCTAGTCTCGATAGCTCCTACGAGCAGTACTTC.

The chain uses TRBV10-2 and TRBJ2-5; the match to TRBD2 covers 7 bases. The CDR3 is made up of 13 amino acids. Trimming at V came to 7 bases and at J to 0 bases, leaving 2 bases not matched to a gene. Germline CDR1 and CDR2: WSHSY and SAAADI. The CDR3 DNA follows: TGCGCCAGCACCGGGGGGAACCAAGAGACCCAGTACTTC. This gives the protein CASTGGNQETQYF.

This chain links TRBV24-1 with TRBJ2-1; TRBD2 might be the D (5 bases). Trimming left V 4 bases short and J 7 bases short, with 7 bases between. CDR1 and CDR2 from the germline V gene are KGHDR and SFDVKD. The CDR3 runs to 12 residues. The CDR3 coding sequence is TGTGCCACCAGTGACCGGGGAAATGAGCAGTTCTTC. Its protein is CATSDRGNEQFF.

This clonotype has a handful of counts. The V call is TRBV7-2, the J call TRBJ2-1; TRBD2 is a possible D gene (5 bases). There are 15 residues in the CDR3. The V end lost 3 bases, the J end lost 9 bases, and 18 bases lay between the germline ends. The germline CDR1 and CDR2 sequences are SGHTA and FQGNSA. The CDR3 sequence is CASSFPGSSRVEQFF. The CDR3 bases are TGTGCCAGCAGCTTCCCCGGGTCTAGCCGGGTTGAGCAGTTCTTC.

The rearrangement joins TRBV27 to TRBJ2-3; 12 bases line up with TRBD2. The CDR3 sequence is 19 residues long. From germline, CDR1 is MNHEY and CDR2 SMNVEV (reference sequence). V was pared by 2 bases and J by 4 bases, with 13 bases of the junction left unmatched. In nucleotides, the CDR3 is TGTGCCAGCAGTTTAAGACTAGCGGGGGCGAGAGTAGCCCCAGATACGCAGTATTTT. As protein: CASSLRLAGARVAPDTQYF.

CDR3 loop: CASSLAWGLDWDTGELFF. As DNA, the CDR3 is TGTGCCAGCAGCTTAGCGTGGGGACTAGATTGGGACACCGGGGAGCTGTTTTTT. The J gene is TRBJ2-2, the V gene TRBV7-8; 8 positions match TRBD2. V lost 0 bases and J lost 3; bases outside the gene matches: 9. Germline CDR1 is SGHVS and CDR2 is FQNEAQ. The CDR3 is 18 amino acids.

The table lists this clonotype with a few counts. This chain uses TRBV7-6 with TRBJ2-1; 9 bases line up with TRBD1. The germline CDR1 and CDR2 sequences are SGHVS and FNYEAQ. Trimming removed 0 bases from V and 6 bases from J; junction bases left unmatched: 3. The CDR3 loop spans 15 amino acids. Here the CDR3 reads CASSLAGTGFNEQFF. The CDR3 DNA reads TGTGCCAGCAGCTTAGCGGGGACAGGGTTCAATGAGCAGTTCTTC.

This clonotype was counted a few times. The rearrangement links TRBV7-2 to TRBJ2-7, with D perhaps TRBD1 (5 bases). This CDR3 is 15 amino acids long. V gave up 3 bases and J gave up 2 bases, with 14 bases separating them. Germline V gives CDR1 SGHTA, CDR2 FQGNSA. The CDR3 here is CASSFLAGLTYEQYF. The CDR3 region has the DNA TGTGCCAGCAGCTTTCTGGCAGGGCTGACCTACGAGCAGTACTTC.